The 5 T cell receptor beta chains reported below all come from one sample, sequenced in a study of T cells in Graves' hyperthyroidism and ophthalmopathy. Amplified TCR beta CDR3 regions came from RNA transcripts. The TCR CDR3 was amplified in a first-round RT-PCR using the HTBI primer set. TCRdb called the multiplex PCR reads again in MiXCR, with one record for every CDR3 protein. The sample lists about 540,000 distinct CDR3 sequences, 46% occurring once. Source material: peripheral blood or thyroid tissue (not recorded which). The receptors originated from a woman younger than 30 with Graves' hyperthyroidism.

V is TRBV25-1 and J is TRBJ2-7; 9 bases align to TRBD1. CDR3 length: 14 amino acids. V trimming: 1 base; J trimming: 3 bases; junction bases outside the gene matches: 1. The germline V gene has CDR1 MGHDK and CDR2 SYGVNS. CDR3 bases: TGTGCCAGCAGTGAATCGACAGGGGGCTACGAGCAGTACTTC. It is translated as CASSESTGGYEQYF.

Points on this clonotype: One end of the junction varies from germline; a read error may be responsible. The rearrangement uses TRBV20-1 and TRBJ2-7; D possibly corresponds to TRBD2 (5 bases). The germline V gene has CDR1 DFQATT and CDR2 SNEGSKA (reference sequence). The CDR3 contains 14 residues. CDR3 region: CSARIPAEAYQQYF. The CDR3 region has the DNA TGCAGTGCTAGGATTCCAGCGGAAGCCTACCAGCAGTACTTC.

This clonotype occurred many times. The CDR3 DNA is TGTGCCAGCAGTCCTCCGGGACAAGGGTTCTATGGCTACACCTTC. It translates to CASSPPGQGFYGYTF. The chain is built from TRBV2 and TRBJ1-2; the D gene is possibly TRBD1 (6 bases). Per germline, CDR1 SNHLY and CDR2 FYNNEI. The CDR3 totals 15 residues. V lost 5 bases and J 4 bases, leaving 17 bases between the germline ends. The whole variable domain, remainder taken from reference TRBV2 and TRBJ1-2, is EPEVTQTPSHQVTQMGQEVILRCVPISNHLYFYWYRQILGQKVEFLVSFYNNEISEKSEIFDDQFSVERPDGSNFTLKIRSTKLEDSAMYFCASSPPGQGFYGYTFGSGTRLTVV.

The chain combines TRBV10-3 with TRBJ1-5, with unresolved D. V was cut by 2 bases and J by 7 bases, with 9 bases left in between. This CDR3 has 13 residues. CDR1 is ENHRY and CDR2 is SYGVKD in the germline V gene. Written as DNA, the CDR3 is TGTGCCATCAGTGAGGAGGGAGGACAGCCCCAGCATTTT. As protein: CAISEEGGQPQHF.

This chain joins TRBV25-1 and TRBJ1-4, with D uncertain. V was clipped by 8 bases and J by 8 bases, with 12 bases between them. CDR3 length: 12 amino acids. Germline-derived CDR1 and CDR2 are MGHDK and SYGVNS. CDR3 residues: CASRAGEEKLFF. DNA of the CDR3: TGTGCCAGCCGGGCCGGGGAGGAAAAACTGTTTTTT.